Listed below are T cell receptor beta chains from one sample, sequenced in a study of CD8 T cells in Susac syndrome. TCRdb re-called the immunoSEQ multiplex PCR reads through MiXCR, storing one row per CDR3 protein. The data contain approximately 300,000 distinct CDR3 sequences, about nine tenths of them singletons. Sequencing used CD8+ T cells from PBMCs. These receptors originate from a human donor with multiple sclerosis. Both conserved end residues are part of each CDR3. D genes are given only for firm matches.

V: TRBV7-6; length: 17; J: TRBJ2-1; D: -; CDR3: CASSPYAGGDTYNEQFF; DNA: TGTGCCAGCAGCCCTTATGCGGGCGGGGACACCTACAATGAGCAGTTCTTC
V: TRBV29-1; length: 14; J: TRBJ1-4; D: TRBD1; CDR3: CSAGGGTGNEKLFF; DNA: TGCAGCGCAGGAGGAGGGACAGGGAATGAAAAACTGTTTTTT
V: TRBV4-3; length: 17; J: TRBJ2-1; D: TRBD2; CDR3: CASSQEAGTSGYNEQFF; DNA: TGCGCCAGCAGCCAAGAGGCCGGCACTAGCGGTTACAATGAGCAGTTCTTC
V: TRBV4-1; length: 15; J: TRBJ1-2; D: TRBD1; CDR3: CASSSRTGTGYGYTF; DNA: TGCGCCAGCAGCTCGCGGACAGGGACGGGGTATGGCTACACCTTC
V: TRBV4-2; length: 16; J: TRBJ2-1; D: TRBD2; CDR3: CASSQDGTSGGSEQFF; DNA: TGTGCCAGCAGCCAAGACGGGACTAGCGGGGGTAGTGAGCAGTTCTTC
V: TRBV28; length: 12; J: TRBJ1-2; D: -; CDR3: CASSFFGGGYTF; DNA: TGTGCCAGCAGTTTCTTCGGGGGGGGCTACACCTTC
V: TRBV28; length: 13; J: TRBJ2-7; D: -; CDR3: CASSFASSYEQYF; DNA: TGTGCCAGCAGTTTTGCGAGTTCCTACGAGCAGTACTTC
V: TRBV15; length: 16; J: TRBJ2-7; D: TRBD1; CDR3: CATSPGTDLSGHEQYF; DNA: TGTGCCACCTCGCCCGGGACAGACCTTTCCGGACACGAGCAGTACTTC
V: TRBV7-9; length: 14; J: TRBJ1-2; D: -; CDR3: CASSLVAEDYGYTF; DNA: TGTGCCAGCAGCTTAGTCGCAGAAGACTATGGCTACACCTTC
V: TRBV27; length: 15; J: TRBJ2-7; D: TRBD2; CDR3: CASSFTSGYTYEQYF; DNA: TGTGCCAGCAGTTTCACTAGCGGGTATACCTACGAGCAGTACTTC
V: TRBV9; length: 14; J: TRBJ1-5; D: TRBD1; CDR3: CASSGGTGDQPQHF; DNA: TGTGCCAGCAGCGGCGGGACAGGCGATCAGCCCCAGCATTTT